This T cell receptor beta chain was retrieved from a study of identical twins' blood T cells. The germline CDR1 and CDR2 sequences are MNHNS and SASEGT. V shed 3 bases and J shed 0 bases, with 6 bases lying between them. The CDR3 sequence is 14 residues long. TCRdb re-called the 5' RACE reads with MiXCR, one entry per CDR3 protein. The sample yields fewer than 450,000 distinct CDR3 sequences, more than 25% seen once. This chain uses TRBV6-1 with TRBJ1-5; unclear D gene. This receptor was taken from a woman between 18 and 55 years old in good health. Sequencing input: PBMCs. The CDR3, as DNA: TGTGCCAGCAGTGACCAGTATAGCAATCAGCCCCAGCATTTT. Translating gives CASSDQYSNQPQHF.